The 19 T cell receptor beta chains below were found in one sample sequenced in a study of blood T cell repertoires in COVID-19. The assay was immunoSEQ multiplex PCR, and TCRdb's table has in-frame clones only and misses some. The repertoire holds some 200,000 clones, 83% seen once, with approximately 4.8% in the top ten. The specimen was PBMCs or T cells enriched from blood (not recorded which). The receptors come from a woman aged 50 to 65 who had been exposed to COVID-19.

This chain connects TRBV2 to TRBJ2-1; 11 bases are a match to TRBD1. V dropped 8 bases and J dropped 8; count of bases not matched to a gene: 5. This CDR3 region has 13 residues. CDR1 is SNHLY and CDR2 is FYNNEI in the germline V gene. The CDR3 sequence: CASGTGGFYEQFF. The CDR3 DNA sequence: TGTGCCAGCGGGACAGGGGGGTTCTATGAGCAGTTCTTC.

This chain connects TRBV14 to TRBJ1-2; 9 nucleotides match TRBD1. J lost 7 bases, V lost 3 bases, and 9 bases had no gene match. The length of the CDR3 is 15 residues. The germline V gene encodes CDR1 SGHDN and CDR2 FVKESK. The CDR3, as DNA: TGTGCCAGCAGCCAGAGGACAGGGGAAGGCGGTGGCTACACCTTC. As protein: CASSQRTGEGGGYTF.

The chain joins TRBV7-2 to TRBJ2-7, with 10 bases fitting TRBD2. Trimming took 3 bases from V and 6 from J; bases not matched to a gene: 8. The CDR3 has 15 amino acids. In germline, CDR1 is SGHTA, CDR2 FQGNSA. Written as DNA, the CDR3 is TGTGCCAGCAGCTTGGATCTAGCGGGGGATGGCGAGCAGTACTTC. Its translation: CASSLDLAGDGEQYF.

This clone occurred a few times. V usage is TRBV18 and J usage is TRBJ2-7, with 9 bases that match TRBD1. The CDR3 is 14 residues long. In germline, CDR1 is KGHSH, CDR2 LQKENI. V was pared by 6 bases and J by 5 bases, with 8 bases of the junction left unmatched. The CDR3 here is CASSPGTGLNEQYF. CDR3 in DNA: TGTGCCAGCTCCCCCGGGACAGGGCTCAACGAGCAGTACTTC. Looking up the rest from reference TRBV18 and TRBJ2-7 gives the full variable domain: NAGVMQNPRHLVRRRGQEARLRCSPMKGHSHVYWYRQLPEEGLKFMVYLQKENIIDESGMPKERFSAEFPKEGPSILRIQQVVRGDSAAYFCASSPGTGLNEQYFGPGTRLTVT.

The count of this clone is one. V gene TRBV6-2 or TRBV6-3 combines with J gene TRBJ2-6; no definite D call. Deletions cut 5 bases from V and 0 bases from J, with 17 bases between. The CDR3 loop spans 18 amino acids. Germline CDR1 reads MNHEY; CDR2 reads SVGEGT. Here the CDR3 DNA reads TGTGCCAGCAGTCAGGCTTCTGGCCAACGCTCTGGGGCCAACGTCCTGACTTTC. Amino acid sequence: CASSQASGQRSGANVLTF.

This rearrangement joins TRBV11-2 to TRBJ2-3; D unresolved. The CDR3 is made up of 13 amino acids. The V end lost 1 base, the J end lost 5 bases, and 7 bases lay between the germline ends. From germline, CDR1 is SGHAT and CDR2 FQNNGV. The CDR3 DNA reads TGTGCCAGCAGCTTAGTAGGAGTAGATACGCAGTATTTT. Translated, it gives CASSLVGVDTQYF.

This clone was seen a few times. V usage is TRBV7-2 and J usage is TRBJ2-3, with 7 nucleotides matching TRBD1. Trimming took 0 bases from V and 1 from J; bases not matched to a gene: 4. The CDR3 is 16 amino acids. The V gene's germline CDR1 is SGHTA and CDR2 FQGNSA. The CDR3 spells CASSLAITGGTDTQYF. The DNA for the CDR3 is TGTGCCAGCAGCTTAGCTATAACAGGGGGCACAGATACGCAGTATTTT.

This chain connects TRBV7-8 to TRBJ2-3; 15 positions agree with TRBD2. J lost 3 bases, V lost 5 bases, and 6 bases had no gene match. Germline V CDR1 and CDR2: SGHVS, FQNEAQ. The length of the CDR3 is 17 residues. CDR3 coding DNA: TGTGCCAGCAGCCCGGGACTAGCGGGGGGACCGACAGATACGCAGTATTTT. This translates into CASSPGLAGGPTDTQYF. The full variable domain, its missing parts supplied by reference TRBV7-8 and TRBJ2-3, is GAGVSQSPRYKVAKRGQDVALRCDPISGHVSLFWYQQALGQGPEFLTYFQNEAQLDKSGLPSDRFFAERPEGSVSTLKIQRTQQEDSAVYLCASSPGLAGGPTDTQYFGPGTRLTVL.

The rearrangement uses TRBV28 and TRBJ1-1; possibly TRBD1 for D (6 bases). The CDR3 runs 14 residues. Germline CDR1 and CDR2: MDHEN and SYDVKM. Deletions cut 7 bases from V and 0 bases from J, with 12 bases between. The CDR3 DNA reads TGTGCCAGCAAGACAGGCCTAATGAACACTGAAGCTTTCTTT. Protein sequence: CASKTGLMNTEAFF. The whole variable domain, remainder taken from reference TRBV28 and TRBJ1-1, is DVKVTQSSRYLVKRTGEKVFLECVQDMDHENMFWYRQDPGLGLRLIYFSYDVKMKEKGDIPEGYSVSREKKERFSLILESASTNQTSMYLCASKTGLMNTEAFFGQGTRLTVV.

The gene calls are TRBV27 and TRBJ1-5; tentative D call: TRBD1 (5 bases). Trimming took 4 bases from V and 0 from J, leaving 7 bases between them. This CDR3 spans 14 amino acids. In germline, CDR1 is MNHEY, CDR2 SMNVEV (reference sequence). The CDR3 nucleotides are TGTGCCAGCAGTTCAGGGTATAGCAATCAGCCCCAGCATTTT. Its protein is CASSSGYSNQPQHF.

The chain carries TRBV5-1 and TRBJ1-1; possibly TRBD1 for D (6 bases). Trimming took off 3 bases at V and 5 bases at J, with 17 bases between the two ends. Germline loops: CDR1 SGHRS, CDR2 YFSETQ. This CDR3 has 15 amino acids. CDR3 sequence: CASSSGQTLQTEAFF. The CDR3, as DNA: TGCGCCAGCAGCTCAGGACAGACCCTACAAACTGAAGCTTTCTTT.

V and J are TRBV27 and TRBJ2-5; tentatively, D is TRBD1 (5 bases). The CDR3 extends over 11 amino acids. From germline, CDR1 is MNHEY and CDR2 SMNVEV (reference sequence). Trimming took 7 bases from V and 5 from J, leaving 8 bases between them. The CDR3 is CASKGVETQYF. The CDR3 DNA is TGTGCCAGCAAAGGGGTCGAGACCCAGTACTTC.

The rearrangement links TRBV5-1 to TRBJ2-7; D ambiguous. This CDR3 is built from 12 residues. V gave up 1 base and J gave up 4 bases, with 6 bases separating them. The germline CDR1 and CDR2 sequences are SGHRS and YFSETQ. CDR3 loop: CASSLSQYEQYF. CDR3 nucleotides: TGCGCCAGCAGCTTGTCCCAGTACGAGCAGTACTTC.

This chain links TRBV29-1 with TRBJ2-5, with D uncertain. Between the trimmed V and J ends, which lost 3 bases and 0 bases, there was a span of 8 bases. The CDR3 sequence is 13 residues long. The germline gives CDR1 SQVTM, CDR2 ANQGSEA. The CDR3 spells CSVDELYQETQYF. The CDR3 DNA reads as TGCAGCGTTGACGAACTTTACCAAGAGACCCAGTACTTC.

The chain links TRBV19 to TRBJ1-5; possibly TRBD1 for D (5 bases). CDR3 length: 15 residues. Trimming pared 4 bases from V and 4 bases from J, leaving 14 bases between. Germline-derived CDR1 and CDR2 are LNHDA and SQIVND (reference sequence). CDR3 protein: CASSSGGTLNQPQHF. The CDR3 bases are TGTGCCAGTAGTAGCGGCGGGACTCTAAATCAGCCCCAGCATTTT. Looking up the rest from reference TRBV19 and TRBJ1-5 gives the full variable domain: DGGITQSPKYLFRKEGQNVTLSCEQNLNHDAMYWYRQDPGQGLRLIYYSQIVNDFQKGDIAEGYSVSREKKESFPLTVTSAQKNPTAFYLCASSSGGTLNQPQHFGDGTRLSIL.

The chain recombines TRBV10-3 with TRBJ1-5; unclear D gene. The V end was cut by 5 bases, the J end by 2 bases, with 7 bases between. The CDR3 contains 13 residues. Germline V CDR1 and CDR2: ENHRY, SYGVKD. The DNA of the CDR3 is TGTGCCATCAGTTATAGTGGCAATCAGCCCCAGCATTTT. Amino acid sequence: CAISYSGNQPQHF.

CDR3 sequence (DNA): TGTGCCATCAGTGAGGAGACCGTGAGGACAGGGGATAGCTATGGCTACACCTTC. Its protein product is CAISEETVRTGDSYGYTF. The chain employs TRBV10-3 and TRBJ1-2; 9 bases line up with TRBD1. The CDR3 runs 18 residues. J gave up 4 bases and V 2 bases, and 14 bases lay outside the gene matches. The germline CDR1 and CDR2 sequences are ENHRY and SYGVKD.

The J gene is TRBJ1-6, the V gene TRBV4-1; no clear D gene. CDR1 is MGHRA, CDR2 YSYEKL, per germline. The V gene lost 1 base and the J gene lost 9 bases, with 13 bases spanning the gap. CDR3 length: 15 amino acids. CDR3 DNA sequence: TGCGCCAGCAGCCAAGGGCCAGGTCTGATTTCACCCCTCCACTTT. Translating it yields CASSQGPGLISPLHF.

The rearrangement links TRBV4-1 to TRBJ1-2, with D perhaps TRBD1 (5 bases). Germline values: CDR1 MGHRA, CDR2 YSYEKL. This CDR3 is built from 16 residues. Trimming pared 4 bases from V and 4 bases from J, leaving 19 bases between. CDR3 sequence: CASSLTNRRLFYGYTF. The CDR3 DNA sequence: TGCGCCAGCAGCCTAACAAACAGGCGACTTTTCTATGGCTACACCTTC.